Included here is one T cell receptor (beta chain) sequence, with context. This clone was seen only once. Its antigen specificity is not known. Base-call qualities are not available, and no considerably larger clone is one nucleotide away. Mismatch repair deficiency was established in every enrolled patient by polymerase chain reaction or immunohistochemistry. TCR sequencing was performed for a few patients who responded to pembrolizumab therapy. Pembrolizumab PD-1 blockade was prospectively tested in advanced mismatch repair-deficient cancers, regardless of tissue of origin, in the phase II trial. Peripheral blood T cell samples were serially collected before and at multiple times after PD-1 blockade was started. The timing of each blood sample was reported as weeks after the first dose of pembrolizumab. To prepare the library, the immunoSEQ multiplex PCR assay was applied. Not all clones reach the TCRdb copy of this immuneACCESS table, which keeps in-frame sequences only. Checked studies attribute under half of the gap to unresolved V genes and leave the rest unexplained. The sample table holds tens of thousands of clones, of which around 89% were seen once. The top ten hold more than 11% of the sample.

The sample is drawn from a study of PD-1 blockade in mismatch repair-deficient tumors (dated by TCRdb to about 2017). Background for the entire study: Between September 2013 and late 2016, 80 to 90 consecutive patients with around 11 mismatch repair-deficient cancer types, all previously treated and progressing, were enrolled in the trial. Tumor-associated T cell clones were tracked in the peripheral blood of patients responding to PD-1 blockade by deep sequencing of TCR CDR3 regions.

The study at large found these results: After pembrolizumab, tumor-resident clones, which were often undetectable in blood before treatment, expanded rapidly and then contracted, generally ahead of radiologic responses.

After removal of 4 bases from V and 4 bases from J, the junction retains 4 bases not matched to a gene. CDR1 and CDR2 are drawn from the germline V gene (reference sequence): SGHNT, YYREEE. The CDR3 measures 13 amino acids from cysteine to phenylalanine. Here the CDR3 DNA is all that survives: 39 bases in frame from base 1. The source is an adult with mismatch repair-deficient cancer. The chain links TRBV5-4 with TRBJ1-2, and 7 bases in between align with TRBD1. The material was peripheral blood, obtained 52 weeks after starting pembrolizumab. CDR3 loop: CASSPGTVYGYTF. The bases read TGTGCCAGCAGCCCCGGGACAGTCTATGGCTACACCTTC.